These 19 T cell receptor beta chains were all obtained from the same sample, sequenced in a study of OX40 agonist ivuxolimab in advanced cancers. Measured with immunoSEQ multiplex PCR; TCRdb has only the in-frame clones, and not every one. This sample carries tens of thousands of clones, 80% to 90% of them seen once, and the ten largest clones take 1.5% to 2%. The sample was CD4+ or CD8+ T cells sorted from blood, taken in a trial of the OX40 agonist ivuxolimab. The receptors were sampled from an adult with an advanced solid tumor such as melanoma, head and neck, liver or kidney cancer.

The V and J genes are TRBV19 and TRBJ2-3, with unresolved D. Trimming stripped 3 bases from V and 1 base from J, with 14 bases between. This CDR3 has 16 residues. The germline V gene has CDR1 LNHDA and CDR2 SQIVND (reference sequence). Written as DNA, the CDR3 is TGTGCCAGTAGTATTCAGAGAAGTTCTCGCACAGATACGCAGTATTTT. This gives the protein CASSIQRSSRTDTQYF. Full variable domain (rest looked up from reference TRBV19 and TRBJ2-3): DGGITQSPKYLFRKEGQNVTLSCEQNLNHDAMYWYRQDPGQGLRLIYYSQIVNDFQKGDIAEGYSVSREKKESFPLTVTSAQKNPTAFYLCASSIQRSSRTDTQYFGPGTRLTVL.

This clone has more than one count but fewer than ten. This sequence joins TRBV30 and TRBJ1-1, with 11 bases matching TRBD1. The J segment lost 1 base and the V segment lost 4 bases, leaving 8 bases of the junction unmatched. This CDR3 is built from 16 residues. Looked up from germline, CDR1 is GTSNPN and CDR2 is SVGIG (reference sequence). CDR3 sequence: CAWMGQGGIGNTEAFF. CDR3 sequence (DNA): TGTGCCTGGATGGGACAGGGGGGAATTGGGAACACTGAAGCTTTCTTT.

J is TRBJ2-1 and V is TRBV7-3, with D possibly being TRBD2 (5 bases). The CDR3 sequence is 15 residues long. Germline CDR1 and CDR2: SGHTA and FQGTGA. V was trimmed by 3 bases and J by 1 base, leaving 10 bases between them. The CDR3 sequence: CASSFEGQSYNEQFF. For the CDR3, the DNA is TGTGCCAGCAGCTTCGAGGGTCAATCCTACAATGAGCAGTTCTTC.

V gene TRBV11-2 combines with J gene TRBJ2-2, with a possible D match to TRBD1 (6 bases). The CDR3 is 15 amino acids. V was cut by 4 bases and J by 6 bases, with 15 bases left in between. Germline CDR1 is SGHAT and CDR2 is FQNNGV. As DNA, the CDR3 is TGTGCCAGCAGCTCCCGGGACACTGGGTCCGGGGAGCTGTTTTTT. Protein sequence: CASSSRDTGSGELFF.

J is TRBJ2-3 and V is TRBV7-2; 7 nucleotides line up with TRBD1. Germline V gene sequence: CDR1 SGHTA, CDR2 FQGNSA. This CDR3 has 15 residues. The junction had 7 bases not matched to a gene; V was cut back by 5 bases and J by 2 bases. The CDR3, as DNA: TGTGCCAGCAGCCCTCTCGACAGGGCCACAGATACGCAGTATTTT. This gives the protein CASSPLDRATDTQYF.

A single count supports this clone. V usage is TRBV5-4 and J usage is TRBJ2-5; 10 bases match TRBD2. CDR3 length: 15 amino acids. Per the germline V gene, CDR1 is SGHNT and CDR2 is YYREEE (reference sequence). V gave up 4 bases and J gave up 1 base; unmatched junction bases: 4. The CDR3 spells CASSLSGGIQETQYF. CDR3 DNA: TGTGCCAGCAGCCTTAGCGGGGGGATCCAAGAGACCCAGTACTTC.

The J gene is TRBJ2-5, the V gene TRBV5-1; 8 nucleotides match TRBD2. The CDR3 has 13 residues. V was clipped by 4 bases and J by 4 bases; unmatched bases: 3. Per the germline V gene, CDR1 is SGHRS and CDR2 is YFSETQ. CDR3: CASSASGRETQYF. DNA for the CDR3: TGCGCCAGCAGCGCCAGCGGGAGAGAGACCCAGTACTTC.

V and J are TRBV6-1 and TRBJ1-6; TRBD1 matches at 7 bases. The CDR3 consists of 13 residues. Trimming removed 8 bases from V and 10 bases from J; junction bases left unmatched: 8. CDR1 is MNHNS and CDR2 is SASEGT in the germline V gene. The CDR3 here is CASLRQGGSPLHF. In DNA form, the CDR3 reads TGTGCCAGCTTACGACAGGGCGGGTCACCCCTCCACTTT.

The chain employs TRBV11-2 and TRBJ1-5; 9 bases map to TRBD1. Germline V gene sequence: CDR1 SGHAT, CDR2 FQNNGV. V lost 5 bases, J lost 2 bases, and 7 bases stayed unmatched. This CDR3 comprises 16 residues. CDR3 amino acids: CASSVGQGRRNQPQHF. The CDR3 DNA reads as TGTGCCAGCAGCGTCGGACAGGGGCGTCGCAATCAGCCCCAGCATTTT.

This clone was seen only a few times. This chain joins TRBV5-6 and TRBJ1-6; D not resolved. CDR1 and CDR2 (germline): SGHDT, YYEEEE. This CDR3 is built from 14 residues. The germline V and J ends were trimmed by 1 base and 9 bases, with 11 bases remaining between them. CDR3 DNA sequence: TGTGCCAGCAGCTTGCGTGGGCGCGGTTCACCCCTCCACTTT. Translating gives CASSLRGRGSPLHF.

The chain combines TRBV18 with TRBJ2-3; D unclear. The CDR3 is 15 residues long. Looked up from germline, CDR1 is KGHSH and CDR2 is LQKENI. V was shortened by 6 bases and J by 2 bases, with 15 bases between the two germline ends. CDR3 loop: CASSLTTGYTDTQYF. The CDR3 DNA follows: TGTGCCAGCTCGCTTACCACCGGATACACAGATACGCAGTATTTT.

The J gene is TRBJ1-3, the V gene TRBV7-3, with D maybe TRBD1 (6 bases). Germline V gene sequence: CDR1 SGHTA, CDR2 FQGTGA. The V and J ends lost 0 bases and 3 bases respectively, with 9 bases between them. This CDR3 has 15 residues. CDR3 sequence reads: CASSLTLTGGNTIYF. The CDR3 nucleotides read TGTGCCAGCAGCTTAACGCTGACAGGTGGAAACACCATATATTTT.

The chain links TRBV7-2 to TRBJ2-7; 7 nucleotides align to TRBD2. V was clipped by 5 bases and J by 4 bases; unmatched bases: 8. Germline V gene lookup returns CDR1 SGHTA and CDR2 FQGNSA. This CDR3 comprises 14 residues. The DNA for the CDR3 is TGTGCCAGCAGCCAAGGGACTATGATATACGAGCAGTACTTC. Translated: CASSQGTMIYEQYF.

This clone was seen only once. The chain carries TRBV16 and TRBJ1-1; 9 positions match TRBD1. J gave up 10 bases and V 3 bases, and 3 bases lay outside the gene matches. This CDR3 has 12 amino acids. Germline values: CDR1 KGHSY, CDR2 FQNENV. CDR3: CASSHRQGGAFF. The DNA of the CDR3 is TGTGCCAGCAGCCATCGACAGGGGGGAGCTTTCTTT.

The chain links TRBV18 to TRBJ1-3, with D possibly being TRBD1 (5 bases). The V end was cut by 3 bases, the J end by 1 base, with 16 bases between. This CDR3 is built from 17 residues. Germline V gene data show CDR1 as KGHSH and CDR2 as LQKENI. The CDR3 loop reads CASSPSQTSGSGNTIYF. CDR3 coding DNA: TGTGCCAGCTCACCCTCCCAGACCTCAGGGTCTGGAAACACCATATATTTT.

The table lists this clone with a count of one. The J gene is TRBJ1-1, the V gene TRBV20-1, with D tentatively TRBD1 (5 bases). The germline V gene encodes CDR1 DFQATT and CDR2 SNEGSKA (reference sequence). This CDR3 has 11 amino acids. This chain's CDR3 is CGGGTPFGAFF. The DNA for the CDR3 is TGCGGGGGGGGGACCCCTTTCGGGGCTTTCTTT.

This chain links TRBV4-2 with TRBJ2-2; TRBD2 is a possible D gene (6 bases). Trimming left V 4 bases short and J 4 bases short, with 16 bases between. This CDR3 spans 16 amino acids. Germline CDR1 and CDR2: LGHNA and YNFKEQ. CDR3 loop: CASSLDWRAGTGELFF. The CDR3 DNA is TGTGCCAGCAGCCTTGACTGGAGAGCGGGCACCGGGGAGCTGTTTTTT.

CDR3 loop: CASNPPGQGSGNEQFF. The DNA of the CDR3 is TGTGCCAGCAACCCACCGGGACAGGGATCGGGCAATGAGCAGTTCTTC. The chain carries TRBV28 and TRBJ2-1; 9 nucleotides agree with TRBD1. V lost 7 bases and J lost 6; bases outside the gene matches: 13. Germline V gene sequence: CDR1 MDHEN, CDR2 SYDVKM. This CDR3 has 16 amino acids.

This rearrangement joins TRBV6-1 to TRBJ2-7; D is unresolved. V lost 3 bases and J 3 bases, leaving 15 bases between the germline ends. Germline CDR1 MNHNS, CDR2 SASEGT. The CDR3 sequence is 15 residues long. CDR3 residues: CASSESPSALYEQYF. CDR3 bases: TGTGCCAGCAGTGAGTCCCCCTCCGCACTCTACGAGCAGTACTTC.